This T cell receptor (beta chain) was sequenced for a study of CD8 T cells in Susac syndrome. While CD8+ and CD4+ T cells were isolated negatively, TEMRA cells were enriched by FACS. Germline V CDR1 and CDR2: DFQATT, SNEGSKA (reference sequence). The CDR3 contains 13 residues. Trimming pared 3 bases from V and 1 base from J, leaving 9 bases between. Reverse transcription used roughly 0.45 to 1 ug RNA and random hexamers. From the immunoSEQ multiplex PCR reads, TCRdb called clonotypes with MiXCR, one entry per CDR3 protein. The sample has approximately 180,000 distinct CDR3 sequences; about 93% are singletons.

J is TRBJ2-5 and V is TRBV20-1, with D uncertain. The receptor comes from a human donor with Susac syndrome. Sequencing was performed on CD4+ T cells from PBMCs. The CDR3 sequence is CSASLHTQETQYF. CDR3 bases: TGCAGTGCTAGTTTACACACCCAAGAGACCCAGTACTTC.